This paragraph reports one TCR beta chain. The template for TCR beta VDJ and CDR3 sequence profiling was genomic DNA. In TCRdb, the reads were re-called with MiXCR into one record per CDR3 protein. The sample has roughly 220,000 distinct CDR3 sequences; 65% are singletons. By flow cytometry, patients selected for sequencing had shown an expansion of CD8+CD57+ cells. At the time of blood sampling, patients had not yet received any therapy. The sample belongs to a study of CD8+CD57+ T cells in acquired aplastic anemia. V was trimmed by 3 bases and J by 0 bases, leaving 9 bases between them. Germline CDR1 and CDR2: LNHNV and YYDKDF (reference sequence). CDR3 length: 15 amino acids.

The sample taken for sequencing was sorted CD4+, CD8+, or CD8+CD57+ T cells (not recorded which) from PBMCs. The rearrangement uses TRBV15 and TRBJ2-1; D possibly corresponds to TRBD2 (5 bases). The sequence was collected from a human donor with aplastic anemia. CDR3 DNA: TGTGCCACCAGCAGCGGACTCAGCTCCTACAATGAGCAGTTCTTC. This gives the protein CATSSGLSSYNEQFF.